The entry below describes one T cell receptor beta chain. Its target is not known. The data belong to a study of T cells in Graves' hyperthyroidism and ophthalmopathy. As for the study in general: Peripheral blood was acquired at first diagnosis, ahead of any therapy whatsoever. Overall study findings and caveats: A model built on 13 V-J features separated ophthalmopathy from stable hyperthyroidism.

The CDR3 extends over 19 amino acids. V was shortened by 2 bases and J by 5 bases, with 25 bases between the two germline ends. The study left out patients who had uncontrolled infection, other autoimmune disease, pregnancy or lactation. 10 ml of fresh peripheral blood supplied the PBMCs. Using RNA transcripts as the source, TCR beta CDR3 regions were amplified. First-round RT-PCR of the TCR CDR3 relied on the HTBI primer set. TCRdb reprocessed the multiplex PCR reads via MiXCR and lists one record per CDR3 protein. The sample includes around 490,000 distinct CDR3 sequences, about 20% seen only once; the top ten take over 45%.

Sample: blood. This clonotype was sampled from a man aged 35 to 55 with Graves' ophthalmopathy. This chain connects TRBV12-3 or TRBV12-4 to TRBJ2-1, with D perhaps TRBD2 (6 bases). The CDR3 DNA reads as TGTGCCAGCAGTTTAACCCTATCAGAACTAGCAGGTTACAACAATGAGCAGTTCTTC. This translates into CASSLTLSELAGYNNEQFF.